This paragraph covers one TCR beta chain sequence. Its antigen is currently unknown. This sample is part of a study of cytomegalovirus exposure and HLA in healthy donors. The primer mix had 60 Vbeta and 13 Jbeta primers. Original methodology: A later analysis counted tens of millions of unique TCR beta chains, some 12 million shared. Clones were read by immunoSEQ multiplex PCR, and TCRdb kept only the in-frame ones, dropping some. V and J calls and clone size are as listed in that table; D and trimming were resolved from the DNA. The sample yields 180,000 or so clones, 81% seen once. Findings of the study overall: The study listed under 200 cytomegalovirus-associated TCR beta chains.

Healthy donors of bone marrow made up the group. Sequencing was done on a sample of PBMCs. The receptor was derived from a woman between 18 and 29 years old in good health and CMV-seropositive.

CDR3 nucleotides: TGTGCCAGCAGCCAAGATACGGGGACCATATATTTT. This translates into CASSQDTGTIYF. The chain joins TRBV4-2 to TRBJ1-3; the D is unclear. The germline V gene has CDR1 LGHNA and CDR2 YNFKEQ. The CDR3 length is 12 residues. The germline V and J ends were trimmed by 0 bases and 10 bases, with 7 bases remaining between them.